The subject of this entry is one T cell receptor (beta chain). The antigen is undetermined. These data are taken from a study of cytomegalovirus exposure and HLA in healthy donors. Amplification used 60 Vbeta primers and 13 Jbeta primers. Generated by immunoSEQ multiplex PCR, the TCRdb table keeps only in-frame clones and is missing some. The top ten hold approximately 1.6% of the sample, which has 110,000 to 150,000 clones, roughly 65% seen once. V dropped 3 bases and J dropped 4; count of bases not matched to a gene: 5. This CDR3 region has 16 residues. Germline CDR1 is SGHAT and CDR2 is FQDESV (reference sequence). Study-level findings and limits: No immune exposure information besides CMV serostatus was available. Sequencing depth roughly uniform across donors was assumed in presence/absence analyses. Sequencing artifact likely explains a cluster of highly shared sequence variants.

The chain joins TRBV11-1 to TRBJ2-1; 11 nucleotides agree with TRBD2. The sequenced sample was PBMCs. The sequence was collected from a woman in her thirties in good health and CMV-seronegative. CDR3 sequence reads: CASSFFSGGAYNEQFF. The CDR3 nucleotides read TGTGCCAGCAGCTTTTTTAGCGGGGGGGCATACAATGAGCAGTTCTTC.